Sequencing of this T cell receptor beta chain was carried out in a study of PD-1 blockade in classical Hodgkin lymphoma. Turning to the study itself: On a schedule of every 2 weeks, patients received nivolumab 3 mg/kg intravenously. Findings and caveats of the study: Complete responders started with a diversity level that resembled newly diagnosed patients at baseline. CD4+ TCR diversity climbed significantly by C4D1, unlike CD8+ TCR diversity.

Time point noted: cycle 4 day 1 (C4D1), after less than seven weeks of nivolumab. Relapse after autologous stem cell transplantation occurred in every patient, and brentuximab vedotin exposure varied. The data were produced by immunoSEQ multiplex PCR, yet TCRdb's version contains in-frame clones alone and is incomplete. The sample consists of around 100,000 clones, about nine tenths of them appearing once. The CDR3 runs 20 residues. The ends were cut back, 3 bases at V and 0 bases at J, with 24 bases in the middle. Germline CDR1 is LGHNA and CDR2 is YSLEER. Details on this clone: What it binds is unknown.

The TCR sequence derives from a human donor with classical Hodgkin lymphoma. This sequence joins TRBV4-3 and TRBJ1-5, with a tentative D call TRBD1 (5 bases). The specimen was peripheral blood mononuclear cells (PBMCs), collected before the fourth cycle of nivolumab. This CDR3 is CASSHRITGLPPGSNQPQHF. The CDR3 DNA follows: TGCGCCAGCAGCCACCGTATAACGGGACTCCCACCGGGTAGCAATCAGCCCCAGCATTTT.